This passage covers 30 T cell receptor beta chains from one sample sequenced in a study of T cell repertoires in cytomegalovirus infection. TCRdb ran MiXCR on the reads and lists one entry per CDR3 protein. Among about 300,000 distinct CDR3 sequences listed, about 9.1% were seen once. The specimen was PBMCs. These receptors all stem from a human donor in good health (CMV status not recorded). Some clones in this sample may be carry-over from other donors' samples.

This clonotype was seen repeatedly, ten times or more. The CDR3 DNA sequence: TGTGCCAGCAGCACCGGGACCCGGAGCACAGATACGCAGTATTTT. Amino acids: CASSTGTRSTDTQYF. The chain employs TRBV7-2 and TRBJ2-3; perhaps D is TRBD1 or TRBD2 (5 bases each). With 5 bases removed from V and 0 bases from J, the gap between germline ends came to 12 bases. This CDR3 is 15 amino acids long. Looked up from germline, CDR1 is SGHTA and CDR2 is FQGNSA.

This clonotype was observed many times. The rearrangement links TRBV28 to TRBJ2-5, with D uncertain. CDR1 and CDR2 from the germline V gene are MDHEN and SYDVKM. Trimming removed 4 bases from V and 7 bases from J, with 13 bases in between. The CDR3 spans 13 residues. The CDR3 DNA follows: TGTGCCAGCAGTTATGAGATGCCCGGGACCCAGTACTTC. Translating it yields CASSYEMPGTQYF.

The sample holds many counts of this clonotype. This chain joins TRBV2 and TRBJ1-1; tentatively, D is TRBD1 (5 bases). CDR1 and CDR2 from the germline V gene are SNHLY and FYNNEI. There are 12 residues in the CDR3. Trimming removed 6 bases from V and 5 bases from J, with 10 bases in between. The DNA of the CDR3 is TGTGCCAGCAGAAGGCAGGGAACTGAAGCTTTCTTT. This encodes CASRRQGTEAFF.

In its sample, this clonotype was seen many times. The chain couples TRBV12-3 or TRBV12-4 to TRBJ1-3; D not resolved. The V gene lost 3 bases and the J gene lost 2 bases, with 8 bases spanning the gap. This CDR3 has 14 amino acids. The CDR3 nucleotides read TGTGCCAGCAGTTTCGGTGGAGCTGGAAACACCATATATTTT. It is translated as CASSFGGAGNTIYF.

The chain has TRBV6-6 and TRBJ1-3; D is undetermined. V gave up 4 bases and J gave up 8 bases, with 3 bases separating them. Germline V lookup: CDR1 MNHNY, CDR2 SVGAGI (reference sequence). The CDR3 loop spans 10 amino acids. Written as DNA, the CDR3 is TGTGCCAGCAGTTCTGACACCATATATTTT. Protein sequence: CASSSDTIYF.

This clonotype was counted many times. V is TRBV5-5 and J is TRBJ2-1; 7 bases are shared with TRBD1. V was clipped by 2 bases and J by 4 bases; unmatched bases: 9. This CDR3 has 16 amino acids. Germline values: CDR1 SGHKS, CDR2 YYEKEE (reference sequence). The CDR3: CASSLLRQGPYNEQFF. For the CDR3, the DNA is TGTGCCAGCAGCTTATTACGACAGGGCCCTTACAATGAGCAGTTCTTC.

This clonotype has at least ten counts. The chain links TRBV10-2 to TRBJ1-5; D might be TRBD1 (6 bases). Germline CDR1 and CDR2: WSHSY and SAAADI. The CDR3 is 18 residues long. Trimming removed 0 bases at V and 3 bases at J, with 18 bases between. CDR3 protein: CASSESSGTGAFNQPQHF. The CDR3 coding sequence is TGCGCCAGCAGTGAGTCGAGCGGTACGGGGGCCTTCAATCAGCCCCAGCATTTT.

The rearrangement links TRBV29-1 to TRBJ1-2, with D maybe TRBD1 (5 bases). Looked up from germline, CDR1 is SQVTM and CDR2 is ANQGSEA. CDR3 length: 14 residues. V was pared by 2 bases and J by 7 bases, with 17 bases between. The CDR3 DNA follows: TGCAGCGTTGAATTTGCGGGACCCGGGCGTGGCTACACCTTC. As protein: CSVEFAGPGRGYTF.

This clonotype was picked up many times. This sequence joins TRBV6-2 or TRBV6-3 and TRBJ1-6, with a possible D match to TRBD1 (6 bases). V was shortened by 5 bases and J by 7 bases, with 12 bases between the two germline ends. The CDR3 loop spans 14 amino acids. The germline V gene has CDR1 MNHEY and CDR2 SVGEGT. CDR3 coding DNA: TGTGCCAGCAGTCAACAGGGAGGGAATTCACCCCTCCACTTT. It codes for CASSQQGGNSPLHF.

This clonotype has a count of ten or more. The V and J genes are TRBV7-9 and TRBJ2-2, with D tentatively TRBD2 (5 bases). This CDR3 region has 16 residues. The germline gives CDR1 SEHNR, CDR2 FQNEAQ (reference sequence). The germline V and J ends were trimmed by 6 bases and 4 bases, with 18 bases remaining between them. Here the CDR3 DNA reads TGTGCCAGCAGGGCATTCGGGGATGGAGGCACCGGGGAGCTGTTTTTT. It yields the protein CASRAFGDGGTGELFF.

Remarks on this clonotype: A much more abundant neighbour one base away suggests this may be a read error. The chain is built from TRBV10-3 and TRBJ2-2, with D tentatively TRBD2 (5 bases). Germline CDR1 reads ENHRY; CDR2 reads SYGVKD. The CDR3 spans 14 residues. CDR3 sequence reads: CTISESGSPGELFF. CDR3 nucleotide sequence: TGTACCATCAGTGAGTCGGGGTCGCCCGGGGAGCTGTTTTTT.

This clonotype was observed at least ten times. CDR3 sequence reads: CASSPSGGGETQYF. DNA of the CDR3: TGTGCCAGCAGTCCCTCCGGGGGCGGTGAGACCCAGTACTTC. The genes are TRBV28 and TRBJ2-5; tentatively, D is TRBD1 or TRBD2 (6 bases each). The CDR3 is 14 residues long. The germline V gene encodes CDR1 MDHEN and CDR2 SYDVKM. V lost 5 bases, J lost 5 bases, and 15 bases lay in between.

This clonotype was recorded a few times. This chain uses TRBV28 with TRBJ1-1; D remains ambiguous. This CDR3 contains 15 residues. Germline-derived CDR1 and CDR2 are MDHEN and SYDVKM. V was trimmed by 6 bases and J by 8 bases, leaving 22 bases between them. CDR3 bases: TGTGCCAGCAGATTTAGCTCAAGGCCGGTAAGGGAAGCTTTCTTT. Translation gives CASRFSSRPVREAFF. Looking up the rest from reference TRBV28 and TRBJ1-1 gives the full variable domain: DVKVTQSSRYLVKRTGEKVFLECVQDMDHENMFWYRQDPGLGLRLIYFSYDVKMKEKGDIPEGYSVSREKKERFSLILESASTNQTSMYLCASRFSSRPVREAFFGQGTRLTVV.

Ten or more counts support this clonotype. The genes are TRBV7-2 and TRBJ2-2, with D tentatively TRBD1 or TRBD2 (5 bases each). The V gene lost 4 bases and the J gene lost 3 bases, with 9 bases spanning the gap. Germline CDR1 is SGHTA and CDR2 is FQGNSA. This CDR3 is 14 amino acids long. CDR3 sequence reads: CASSSGPYTGELFF. CDR3 nucleotide sequence: TGTGCCAGCAGCTCGGGACCCTACACCGGGGAGCTGTTTTTT.

This clonotype was observed many times. The V and J genes are TRBV28 and TRBJ2-1, with D tentatively TRBD1 or TRBD2 (5 bases each). Germline assignment: CDR1 MDHEN and CDR2 SYDVKM. The length of the CDR3 is 14 residues. V was trimmed by 7 bases and J by 4 bases, leaving 14 bases between them. The CDR3 spells CASTEGRKYNEQFF. The DNA for the CDR3 is TGTGCCAGCACCGAGGGACGGAAGTACAATGAGCAGTTCTTC.

This clonotype was counted ten times or more. V and J are TRBV20-1 and TRBJ1-5, with D uncertain. Looked up from germline, CDR1 is DFQATT and CDR2 is SNEGSKA (reference sequence). Trimming pared 7 bases from V and 1 base from J, leaving 14 bases between. The CDR3 is 14 residues long. Here the CDR3 reads CSVINTVSNQPQHF. CDR3 nucleotides: TGCAGTGTGATTAATACAGTGAGCAATCAGCCCCAGCATTTT.

This clonotype came up many times. The chain uses TRBV7-2 and TRBJ2-1; possible D gene TRBD1, 6 bases. The V and J ends lost 2 bases and 8 bases respectively, with 13 bases between them. Germline CDR1 and CDR2: SGHTA and FQGNSA. The CDR3 has 14 amino acids. The CDR3 region has the DNA TGTGCCAGCAGCTTATCTCGTTCAGGGGATGAGCAGTTCTTC. Its translation is CASSLSRSGDEQFF.

This clonotype was detected ten times or more. The rearrangement uses TRBV10-3 and TRBJ1-6, with 10 bases fitting TRBD1. This CDR3 contains 16 residues. Germline-derived CDR1 and CDR2 are ENHRY and SYGVKD. V dropped 3 bases and J dropped 7; count of bases not matched to a gene: 6. CDR3 in DNA: TGTGCCATCAGTGACCCGGGACAGGGGAACAATTCACCCCTCCACTTT. It specifies CAISDPGQGNNSPLHF.

The table lists this clonotype with many counts. The gene calls are TRBV7-8 and TRBJ2-5; D may be TRBD2 (7 bases). V gave up 1 base and J gave up 1 base, with 13 bases separating them. The CDR3 loop spans 16 amino acids. Germline assignment: CDR1 SGHVS and CDR2 FQNEAQ. The CDR3 reads CASSLESGGPQETQYF. The CDR3 nucleotides are TGTGCCAGCAGCTTAGAGTCCGGGGGGCCCCAAGAGACCCAGTACTTC.

The sample holds many counts of this clonotype. The chain employs TRBV7-2 and TRBJ1-3; D perhaps matches TRBD1 (5 bases). V was shortened by 4 bases and J by 5 bases, with 12 bases between the two germline ends. The CDR3 consists of 14 residues. CDR1 SGHTA and CDR2 FQGNSA come from the germline V gene. The CDR3 DNA is TGTGCCAGCAGCTCAGCGGACATTAGAAACACCATATATTTT. This encodes CASSSADIRNTIYF.

This clonotype was seen at least ten times. This chain links TRBV7-9 with TRBJ1-5; a possible D gene is TRBD1 (5 bases). The CDR3 is made up of 15 amino acids. The V and J ends lost 3 bases and 2 bases respectively, with 11 bases between them. Germline CDR1 and CDR2: SEHNR and FQNEAQ (reference sequence). The CDR3 DNA is TGTGCCAGCAGCTTTCAAGGGGTTGGCAATCAGCCCCAGCATTTT. Translated, it gives CASSFQGVGNQPQHF.

This clonotype was seen a handful of times. V and J are TRBV28 and TRBJ1-6, with D unresolved. The CDR3 consists of 16 residues. The V gene lost 5 bases and the J gene lost 9 bases, with 20 bases spanning the gap. CDR1 and CDR2 (germline): MDHEN, SYDVKM. CDR3 coding DNA: TGTGCCAGCAGTACCCCTAATGGAGGGTTAGGTTCACCCCTCCACTTT. This sequence encodes CASSTPNGGLGSPLHF.

This clonotype was detected many times. The CDR3 spells CASSQGGVTLEQYF. CDR3 coding DNA: TGTGCCAGCAGCCAGGGAGGAGTTACCCTCGAGCAGTACTTC. The chain recombines TRBV14 with TRBJ2-7; a weak D match, TRBD2 (6 bases). The CDR3 totals 14 residues. CDR1 and CDR2 (germline): SGHDN, FVKESK. V lost 3 bases and J lost 6, with 15 bases in between.

This clonotype was recorded many times. The J gene is TRBJ2-2, the V gene TRBV9; D remains ambiguous. Germline loops: CDR1 SGDLS, CDR2 YYNGEE. CDR3 size: 13 residues. V was clipped by 0 bases and J by 4 bases, with 4 bases between them. The CDR3, as DNA: TGTGCCAGCAGCGTAGCAACCACCGGGGAGCTGTTTTTT. Protein product: CASSVATTGELFF.

This clonotype was recorded at least ten times. The chain combines TRBV7-2 with TRBJ2-2; D gene uncertain. Germline values: CDR1 SGHTA, CDR2 FQGNSA. V was shortened by 5 bases and J by 1 base, with 8 bases between the two germline ends. The length of the CDR3 is 14 residues. The CDR3 protein is CASSAPWNTGELFF. The CDR3 DNA is TGTGCCAGCAGCGCCCCTTGGAACACCGGGGAGCTGTTTTTT.

This clonotype was detected many times. This chain joins TRBV29-1 and TRBJ2-1; maybe TRBD1 (5 bases). Trimming took off 5 bases at V and 5 bases at J, with 13 bases between the two ends. CDR1 SQVTM and CDR2 ANQGSEA come from the germline V gene. The CDR3 has 13 residues. In nucleotides, the CDR3 is TGCAGCGTTTGGGGCGGAACAAACAATGAGCAGTTCTTC. This encodes CSVWGGTNNEQFF.

This clonotype showed up many times. The V and J genes are TRBV5-1 and TRBJ2-7; 8 nucleotides line up with TRBD2. CDR3 length equals 15 residues. Germline lookup yields CDR1 SGHRS and CDR2 YFSETQ. The J segment lost 5 bases and the V segment lost 1 base, leaving 8 bases of the junction unmatched. The chain's CDR3 is CASSLSAGGVDEQYV. Here the CDR3 DNA reads TGCGCCAGCAGCTTGTCTGCGGGGGGAGTGGACGAGCAGTACGTC.

This clonotype was counted many times. V gene TRBV6-6 combines with J gene TRBJ2-2; the match to TRBD1 covers 7 bases. The CDR3 runs 14 residues. Unmatched junction bases numbered 3, after V lost 4 bases and J lost 4 bases. Germline CDR1 reads MNHNY; CDR2 reads SVGAGI (reference sequence). The CDR3 reads CASSSRQGTGELFF. The CDR3 DNA reads TGTGCCAGCAGTTCTCGACAGGGCACCGGGGAGCTGTTTTTT.

This clonotype has just a few counts. V usage is TRBV2 and J usage is TRBJ2-1, with 9 bases aligning to TRBD2. V lost 8 bases, J lost 4 bases, and 12 bases stayed unmatched. The CDR3 runs 16 residues. Germline values: CDR1 SNHLY, CDR2 FYNNEI. CDR3 region: CASPGTASGEYNEQFF. The CDR3 region has the DNA TGTGCCAGCCCGGGGACGGCTAGCGGGGAGTACAATGAGCAGTTCTTC.

This clonotype was counted at least ten times. As DNA, the CDR3 is TGTGCCAGCAGCTCGTACCTCCGGACAGGCGAAGCTTTCTTT. Residues: CASSSYLRTGEAFF. The chain combines TRBV7-2 with TRBJ1-1; 7 nucleotides line up with TRBD1. The CDR3 is 14 residues long. Looked up from germline, CDR1 is SGHTA and CDR2 is FQGNSA. V lost 4 bases to trimming and J lost 8 bases; unmatched junction nucleotides: 10.